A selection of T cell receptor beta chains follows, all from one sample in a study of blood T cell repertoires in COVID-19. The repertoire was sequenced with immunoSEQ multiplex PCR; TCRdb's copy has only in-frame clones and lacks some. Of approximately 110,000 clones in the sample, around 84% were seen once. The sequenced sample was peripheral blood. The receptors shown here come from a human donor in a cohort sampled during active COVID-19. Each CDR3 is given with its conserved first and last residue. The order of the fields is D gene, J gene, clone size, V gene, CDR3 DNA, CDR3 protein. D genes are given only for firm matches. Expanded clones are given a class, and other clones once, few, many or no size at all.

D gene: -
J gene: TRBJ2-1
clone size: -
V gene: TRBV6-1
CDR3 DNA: TGTGCCAGCAGTGAGGCCCATGAGCAGTTCTTC
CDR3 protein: CASSEAHEQFF

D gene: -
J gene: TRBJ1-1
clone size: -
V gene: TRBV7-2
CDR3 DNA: TGTGCCAGCAGCTTAAACAGAAACACTGAAGCTTTCTTT
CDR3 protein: CASSLNRNTEAFF

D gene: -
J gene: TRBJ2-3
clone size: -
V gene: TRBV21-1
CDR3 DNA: TGTGCCAGCAGCAAACCCTTAAAAAAGAGGTCCTTACCTAGCACAGATACGCAGTATTTT
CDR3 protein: CASSKPLKKRSLPSTDTQYF

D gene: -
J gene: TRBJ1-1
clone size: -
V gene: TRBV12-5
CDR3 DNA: TGTGCTAGTGGTTCACAGGGATTTGAAGCTTTCTTT
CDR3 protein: CASGSQGFEAFF

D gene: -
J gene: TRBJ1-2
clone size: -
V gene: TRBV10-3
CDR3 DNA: TGTGCCATCTTTCAGGGGAACTATGGCTACACCTTC
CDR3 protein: CAIFQGNYGYTF

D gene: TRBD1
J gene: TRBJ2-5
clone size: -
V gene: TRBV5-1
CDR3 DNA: TGCGCCAGCAGCTTGCCCGGGACAGGGTCGGAGACCCAGTACTTC
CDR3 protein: CASSLPGTGSETQYF

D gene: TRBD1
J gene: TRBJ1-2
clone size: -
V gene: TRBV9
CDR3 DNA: TGTGCCAGCAGCGTAGTAGGGGGCAACTATGGCTACACCTTC
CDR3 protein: CASSVVGGNYGYTF

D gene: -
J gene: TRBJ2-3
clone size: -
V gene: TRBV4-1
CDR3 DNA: TGCGCCAGCAGCCAAGAGATCCCCGGGGGAGACACAAACTCAGATACGCAGTATTTT
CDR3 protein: CASSQEIPGGDTNSDTQYF

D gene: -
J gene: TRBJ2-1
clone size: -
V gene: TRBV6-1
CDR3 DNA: TGTGCCAGCAGTGAGAGGGCCCCCTCCTACAATGAGCAGTTCTTC
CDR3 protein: CASSERAPSYNEQFF

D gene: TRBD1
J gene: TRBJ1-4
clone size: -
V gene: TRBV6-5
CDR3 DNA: TGTGCCAGCAGTACGGCCGGGACAGGGGATGAAAAACTGTTTTTT
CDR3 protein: CASSTAGTGDEKLFF

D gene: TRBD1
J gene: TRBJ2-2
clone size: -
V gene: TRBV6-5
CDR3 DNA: TGTGCCAGCAGTTACTCGACAGGGAGCACCGGGGAGCTGTTTTTT
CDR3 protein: CASSYSTGSTGELFF

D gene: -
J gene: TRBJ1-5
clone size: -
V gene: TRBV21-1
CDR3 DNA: TGTGCCAGCAGCAAATGTGAAGGAGATAGCAATCAGCCCCAGCATTTT
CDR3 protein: CASSKCEGDSNQPQHF

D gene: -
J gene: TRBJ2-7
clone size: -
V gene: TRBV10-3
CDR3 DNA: TGTGCCATCAGTGAGCAGGGCCCGGGTCCGAGGAAATACGAGCAGTACTTC
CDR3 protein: CAISEQGPGPRKYEQYF

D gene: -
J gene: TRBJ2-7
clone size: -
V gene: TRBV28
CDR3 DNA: TGTGCCAGCAGTGATCCGGGGTCCTCCTACGAGCAGTACTTC
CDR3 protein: CASSDPGSSYEQYF

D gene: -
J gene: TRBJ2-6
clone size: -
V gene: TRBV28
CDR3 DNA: TGTGCCAGCAGTAGGTACAGCTCTGGGGCCAACGTCCTGACTTTC
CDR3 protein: CASSRYSSGANVLTF

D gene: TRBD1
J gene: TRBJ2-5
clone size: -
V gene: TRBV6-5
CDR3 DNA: TGTGCCAGCAGTTACACGGACAGGCAAGAGACCCAGTACTTC
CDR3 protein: CASSYTDRQETQYF

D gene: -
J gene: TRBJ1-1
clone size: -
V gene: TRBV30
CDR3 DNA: TGTGCCTGGATAGGGCAGGGAGGAATATACACTGAAGCTTTCTTT
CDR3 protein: CAWIGQGGIYTEAFF

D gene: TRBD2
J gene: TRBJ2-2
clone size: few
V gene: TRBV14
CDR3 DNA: TGTGCCAGCAGCCAAGATCTACGCGGGGGTCCTCTCACCGGGGAGCTGTTTTTT
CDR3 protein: CASSQDLRGGPLTGELFF

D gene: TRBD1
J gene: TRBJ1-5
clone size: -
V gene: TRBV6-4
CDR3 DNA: TGTGCCGAGAACGACAGGGAAAATCAGCCCCAGCATTTT
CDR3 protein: CAENDRENQPQHF

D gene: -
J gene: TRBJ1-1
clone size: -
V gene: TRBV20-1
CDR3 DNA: TGCAGTGCTAGTCTTGGGACAAAGAACACTGAAGCTTTCTTT
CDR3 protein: CSASLGTKNTEAFF

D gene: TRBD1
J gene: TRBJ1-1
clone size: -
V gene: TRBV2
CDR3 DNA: TGTGCCAGCAGTGAATCGGGACAGGGGGCCGATTTAGAAGCTTTCTTT
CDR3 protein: CASSESGQGADLEAFF

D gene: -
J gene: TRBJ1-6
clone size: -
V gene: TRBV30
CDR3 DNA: TGTGCCTATCAAATCCCACAGAATAATTCACCCCTCCACTTT
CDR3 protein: CAYQIPQNNSPLHF

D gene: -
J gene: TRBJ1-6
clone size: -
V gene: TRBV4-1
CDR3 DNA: TGCGCCAGCAGCCCAGACAGCTCCTATAATTCACCCCTCCACTTT
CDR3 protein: CASSPDSSYNSPLHF

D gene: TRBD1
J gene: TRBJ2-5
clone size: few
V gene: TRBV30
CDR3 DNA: TGTGCCTGGAGTGTAATTCGTCGGGCAGGGGGCCGAGAGACCCAGTACTTC
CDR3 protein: CAWSVIRRAGGRETQYF

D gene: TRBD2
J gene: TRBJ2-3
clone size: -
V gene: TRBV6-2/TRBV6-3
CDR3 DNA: TGTGCCAGCAGTTACGGGACTAGCGTACGGGGTACGCAGTATTTT
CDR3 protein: CASSYGTSVRGTQYF

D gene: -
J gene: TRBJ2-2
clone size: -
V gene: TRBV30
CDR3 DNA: TGTGCCTGGGGGGATTGGGCAGAAGACACCGGGGAGCTGTTTTTT
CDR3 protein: CAWGDWAEDTGELFF

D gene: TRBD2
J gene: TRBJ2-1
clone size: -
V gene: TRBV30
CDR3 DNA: TGTGCCTGGAGTTCCAGCGGGGCGCTCCGTGAGCAGTTCTTC
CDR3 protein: CAWSSSGALREQFF

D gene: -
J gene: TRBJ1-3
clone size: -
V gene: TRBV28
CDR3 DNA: TGTGCCAGCAGTAAAGTGGGTACAAAGGGGGGAAACACCATATATTTT
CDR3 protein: CASSKVGTKGGNTIYF

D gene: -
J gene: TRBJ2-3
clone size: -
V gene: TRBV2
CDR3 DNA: TGTGCCAGCAGTGAAGTCATGAGCACAGATACGCAGTATTTT
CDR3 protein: CASSEVMSTDTQYF

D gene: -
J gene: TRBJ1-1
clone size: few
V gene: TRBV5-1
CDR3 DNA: TGCGCCAGCAGCCCGGGACTCCCGAACACTGAAGCTTTCTTT
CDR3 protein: CASSPGLPNTEAFF

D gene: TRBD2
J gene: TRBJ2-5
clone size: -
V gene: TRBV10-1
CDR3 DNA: TGCGCCAGCTCAGCGGGGCCCCAAGAGACCCAGTACTTC
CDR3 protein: CASSAGPQETQYF

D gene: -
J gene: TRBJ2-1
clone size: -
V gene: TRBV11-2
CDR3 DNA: TGTGCCAGCAGAATCCACGGGCGGGGTTTATACAATGAGCAGTTCTTC
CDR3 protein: CASRIHGRGLYNEQFF

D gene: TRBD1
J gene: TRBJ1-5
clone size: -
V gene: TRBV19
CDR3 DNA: TGTGCCAGTAGTACAACCGGGACAGGGGCACAGCCCCAGCATTTT
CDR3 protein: CASSTTGTGAQPQHF

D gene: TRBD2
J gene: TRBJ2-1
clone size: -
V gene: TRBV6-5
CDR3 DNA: TGTGCCAGCAGTTACTCGCGGACGGGGGGGATGAATGAGCAGTTCTTC
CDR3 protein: CASSYSRTGGMNEQFF

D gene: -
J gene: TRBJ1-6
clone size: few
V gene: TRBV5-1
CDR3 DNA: TGCGCCAGCAGCTTGGAACTGGGCTCTAATTCACCCCTCCACTTT
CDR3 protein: CASSLELGSNSPLHF

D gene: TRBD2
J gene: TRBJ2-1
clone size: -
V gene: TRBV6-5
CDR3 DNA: TGTGCCAGCAGTTACGGGACTAGCATCGATGAGCAGTTCTTC
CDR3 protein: CASSYGTSIDEQFF

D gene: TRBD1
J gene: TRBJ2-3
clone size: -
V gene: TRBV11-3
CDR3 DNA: TGTGCCAGCAGCTCGACAGGGCTGGCCACAGATACGCAGTATTTT
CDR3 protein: CASSSTGLATDTQYF

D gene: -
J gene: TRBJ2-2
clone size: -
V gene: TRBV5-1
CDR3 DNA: TGCGCCAGCAGCTTGGGCGGGTTCACCGGGGAGCTGTTTTTT
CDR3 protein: CASSLGGFTGELFF

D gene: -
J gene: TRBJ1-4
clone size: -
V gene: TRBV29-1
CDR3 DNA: TGCAGCGTTGTATCCAGGGGTAATGAAAAACTGTTTTTT
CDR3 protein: CSVVSRGNEKLFF

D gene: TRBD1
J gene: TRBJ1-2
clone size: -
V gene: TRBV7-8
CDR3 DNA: TGTGCCAGCAGCCACAGGGGGGATGGCTACACCTTC
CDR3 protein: CASSHRGDGYTF

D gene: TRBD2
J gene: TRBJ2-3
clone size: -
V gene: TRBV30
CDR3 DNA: TGTGCCTGGAACGCGGGGGAGACAGATACGCAGTATTTT
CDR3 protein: CAWNAGETDTQYF

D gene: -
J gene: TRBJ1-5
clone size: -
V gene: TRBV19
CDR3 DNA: TGTGCCAGTACCGCAGGGCATCAGCCCCAGCATTTT
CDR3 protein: CASTAGHQPQHF

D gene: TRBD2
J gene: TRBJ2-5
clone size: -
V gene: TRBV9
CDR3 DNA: TGTGCCAGCAGCGATGATAGCGGGGGGGCCGGGGAGACCCAGTACTTC
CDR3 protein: CASSDDSGGAGETQYF

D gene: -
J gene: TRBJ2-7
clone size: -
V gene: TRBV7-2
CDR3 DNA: TGTGCCAGCAGCTTAGAACAGGCGTCCTACGAGCAGTACTTC
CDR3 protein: CASSLEQASYEQYF

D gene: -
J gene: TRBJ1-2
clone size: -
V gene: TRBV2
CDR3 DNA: TGTGCCAGCAGTGAATCTATACCAAACTATGGCTACACCTTC
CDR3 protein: CASSESIPNYGYTF

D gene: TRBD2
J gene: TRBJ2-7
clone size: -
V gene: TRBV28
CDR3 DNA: TGTGCCAGCAGTTGGGGGAGGGGTTACGAGCAGTACTTC
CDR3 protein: CASSWGRGYEQYF